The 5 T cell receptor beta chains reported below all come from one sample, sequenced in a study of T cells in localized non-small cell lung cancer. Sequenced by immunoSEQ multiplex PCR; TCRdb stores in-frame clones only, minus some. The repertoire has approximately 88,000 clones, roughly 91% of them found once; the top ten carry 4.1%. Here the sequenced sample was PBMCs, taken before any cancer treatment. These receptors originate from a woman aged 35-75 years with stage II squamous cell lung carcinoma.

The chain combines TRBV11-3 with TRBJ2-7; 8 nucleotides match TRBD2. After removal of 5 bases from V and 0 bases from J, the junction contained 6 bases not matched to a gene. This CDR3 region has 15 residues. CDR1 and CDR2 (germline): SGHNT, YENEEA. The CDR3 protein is CASSLNSGSSYEQYF. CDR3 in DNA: TGTGCCAGCAGCCTTAACAGCGGGAGCTCCTACGAGCAGTACTTC.

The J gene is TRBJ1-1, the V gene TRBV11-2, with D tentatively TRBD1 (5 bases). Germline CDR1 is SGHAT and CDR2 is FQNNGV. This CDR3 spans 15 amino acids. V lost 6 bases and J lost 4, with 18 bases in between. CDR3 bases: TGTGCCAGCAGAAATTCAGGGCCCGGGGGCACTGAAGCTTTCTTT. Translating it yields CASRNSGPGGTEAFF. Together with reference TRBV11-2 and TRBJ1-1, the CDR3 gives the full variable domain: EAGVAQSPRYKIIEKRQSVAFWCNPISGHATLYWYQQILGQGPKLLIQFQNNGVVDDSQLPKDRFSAERLKGVDSTLKIQPAKLEDSAVYLCASRNSGPGGTEAFFGQGTRLTVV.

As DNA, the CDR3 is TGTGCCAGCAGCCCGGACAGGCGTCGCCAGTACTTC. Translation: CASSPDRRRQYF. This chain links TRBV4-2 with TRBJ2-7; 7 bases fit TRBD1. J lost 10 bases, V lost 4 bases, and 7 bases had no gene match. CDR1 is LGHNA, CDR2 YNFKEQ, per germline. The CDR3 is 12 residues long.

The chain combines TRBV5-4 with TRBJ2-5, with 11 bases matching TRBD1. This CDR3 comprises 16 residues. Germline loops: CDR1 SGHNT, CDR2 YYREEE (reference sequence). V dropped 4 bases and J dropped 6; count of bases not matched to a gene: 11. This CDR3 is CASSLTGTGGGKTQYF. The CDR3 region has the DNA TGTGCCAGCAGCCTTACCGGGACAGGGGGAGGAAAGACCCAGTACTTC.

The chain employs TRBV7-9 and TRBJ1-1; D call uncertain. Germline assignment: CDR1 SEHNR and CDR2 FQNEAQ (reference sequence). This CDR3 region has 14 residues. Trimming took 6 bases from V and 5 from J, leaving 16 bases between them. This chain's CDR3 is CASRNQDPGTEAFF. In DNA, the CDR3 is TGTGCCAGCAGGAACCAGGACCCGGGGACTGAAGCTTTCTTT.